This TCR beta chain comes out of a study of blood T cell repertoires in COVID-19. About the study: Sites in the United States, Italy and Spain provided acute and convalescent COVID-19 samples. Sample material is recorded as cDNA or gDNA derived from T cells, B-cell-depleted T cells, or PBMCs.

Per the authors' pipeline: For nucleated cells, counts were estimated from reference gene primer amplification. Profiled with immunoSEQ multiplex PCR; TCRdb holds only in-frame clones, not every one. That table supplies the V and J calls and clone size; D and trimming were determined from the DNA. There are 25,000 to 35,000 clones in the sample; approximately 83% occur only once, and roughly 27% lies in the top ten. V was clipped by 5 bases and J by 1 base; unmatched bases: 2. Germline V gene lookup returns CDR1 KGHDR and CDR2 SFDVKD. The CDR3 contains 15 residues. The chain recombines TRBV24-1 with TRBJ2-3; 10 bases line up with TRBD1. The sequence derives from a man aged 65-85 years with active COVID-19. Sequences were obtained from peripheral blood. The CDR3 spells CATSGGTGGTDTQYF. CDR3 sequence (DNA): TGTGCCACCAGTGGGGGGACAGGGGGCACAGATACGCAGTATTTT.